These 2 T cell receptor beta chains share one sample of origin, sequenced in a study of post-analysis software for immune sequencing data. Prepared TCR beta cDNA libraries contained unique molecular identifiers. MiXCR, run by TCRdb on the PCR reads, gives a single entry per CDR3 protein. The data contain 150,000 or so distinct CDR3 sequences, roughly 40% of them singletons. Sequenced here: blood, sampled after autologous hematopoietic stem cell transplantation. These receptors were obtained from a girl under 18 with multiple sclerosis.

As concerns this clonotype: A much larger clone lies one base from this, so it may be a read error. This chain's CDR3 is CAISSGTSGRGTQYF. CDR3 nucleotide sequence: TGTGCCATCAGCTCAGGGACTAGCGGGAGAGGGACCCAGTACTTC. The rearrangement uses TRBV10-3 and TRBJ2-5, with 14 bases aligning to TRBD2. The length of the CDR3 is 15 residues. Trimming took 6 bases from V and 7 from J; bases not matched to a gene: 7. Germline V gives CDR1 ENHRY, CDR2 SYGVKD.

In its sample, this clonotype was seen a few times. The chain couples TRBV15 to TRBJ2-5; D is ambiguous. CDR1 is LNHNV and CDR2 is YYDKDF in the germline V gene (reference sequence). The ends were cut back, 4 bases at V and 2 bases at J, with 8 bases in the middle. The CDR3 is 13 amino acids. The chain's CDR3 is CATSIGPQETQYF. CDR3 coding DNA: TGTGCCACCAGCATTGGGCCGCAAGAGACCCAGTACTTC.